The clone carrying this T cell receptor (beta chain) appeared a few times. Antigen specificity is unknown. This sample was taken from a study of human T cells and chemical hapten exposure. Whole-study context: 2% DPC applied to a roughly 2 cm by roughly 2 cm arm area sensitized donors.

The time point denotes: patch test 1, 2 weeks after DPC sensitization. Treatment reported: therapeutic diphenylcyclopropenone sensitization with weekly scalp DPC. From whole blood left unfractionated, total RNA was extracted. Study outcomes and limitations: PT1 expanded TCR counts and patch test score were linked, and their correlation was positive.

In the library, unique molecular identifiers were attached to individual cDNA molecules. A single record per CDR3 protein comes from TCRdb applying MiXCR to the RACE reads. Here the sample spans about 69,000 distinct CDR3 sequences, around 30% being singletons. The CDR3 has 16 amino acids. V shed 4 bases and J 6 bases; nucleotides not matched to a gene: 10. Germline CDR1 reads SEHNR; CDR2 reads FQNEAQ (reference sequence). This TCR derives from a man aged 35 to 55 with alopecia areata. Some clones in this sample may be carry-over from other donors' samples. Source: whole blood, taken in connection with sensitization to the hapten diphenylcyclopropenone (DPC). The chain couples TRBV7-9 to TRBJ2-7; TRBD2 aligns across 12 bases. The CDR3 reads CASSSPGLAGKGEQYF. DNA of the CDR3: TGTGCCAGCAGCTCCCCCGGACTAGCGGGAAAGGGCGAGCAGTACTTC. Combining the CDR3 with reference TRBV7-9 and TRBJ2-7 gives the whole variable domain DTGVSQNPRHKITKRGQNVTFRCDPISEHNRLYWYRQTLGQGPEFLTYFQNEAQLEKSRLLSDRFSAERPKGSFSTLEIQRTEQGDSAMYLCASSSPGLAGKGEQYFGPGTRLTVT.